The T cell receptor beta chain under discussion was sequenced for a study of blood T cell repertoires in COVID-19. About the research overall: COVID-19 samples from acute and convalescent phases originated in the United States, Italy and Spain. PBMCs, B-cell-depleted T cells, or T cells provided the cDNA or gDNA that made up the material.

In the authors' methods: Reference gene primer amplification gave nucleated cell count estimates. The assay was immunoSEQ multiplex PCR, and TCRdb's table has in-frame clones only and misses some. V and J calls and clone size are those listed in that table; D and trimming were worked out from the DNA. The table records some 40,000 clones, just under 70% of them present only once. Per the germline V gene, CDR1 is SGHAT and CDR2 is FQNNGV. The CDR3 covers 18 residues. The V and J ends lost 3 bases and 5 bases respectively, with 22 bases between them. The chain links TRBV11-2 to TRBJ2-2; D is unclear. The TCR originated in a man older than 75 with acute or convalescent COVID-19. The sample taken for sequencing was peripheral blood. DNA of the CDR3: TGTGCCAGCAGCTTCCTTCAGGCTCCCCTCACCCCGACCGGGGAGCTGTTTTTT. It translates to CASSFLQAPLTPTGELFF.